This T cell receptor (beta chain) appears in the sequencing data of a study of blood T cell repertoires in COVID-19. Overall study context: COVID-19 samples, acute and convalescent, were from the United States, Italy and Spain. The cDNA or gDNA used as material had been derived from T cells, B-cell-depleted T cells, or PBMCs.

In the original workflow: Amplified reference gene primers provided the basis for estimating nucleated cell counts. Here immunoSEQ multiplex PCR was the method, and the copy in TCRdb shows in-frame clones only, minus some. The D gene and trimming were derived from the DNA, and the V and J assignments and clone size from that table. This sample yields under 250,000 clones, of which around 83% are seen a single time; 8.2% belongs to the top ten. The germline gives CDR1 WSHSY, CDR2 SAAADI. Trimming shortened V by 7 bases and J by 0 bases, and 12 bases separated the two germline ends. This CDR3 is 15 amino acids long.

This chain connects TRBV10-2 to TRBJ1-4, with D perhaps matching TRBD1 (5 bases). Sequencing used peripheral blood. This clonotype was sampled from a woman in her fifties or sixties with acute or convalescent COVID-19. The DNA for the CDR3 is TGCGCCAGCAAACAAGGGGCGGCAACTAATGAAAAACTGTTTTTT. Translation gives CASKQGAATNEKLFF.